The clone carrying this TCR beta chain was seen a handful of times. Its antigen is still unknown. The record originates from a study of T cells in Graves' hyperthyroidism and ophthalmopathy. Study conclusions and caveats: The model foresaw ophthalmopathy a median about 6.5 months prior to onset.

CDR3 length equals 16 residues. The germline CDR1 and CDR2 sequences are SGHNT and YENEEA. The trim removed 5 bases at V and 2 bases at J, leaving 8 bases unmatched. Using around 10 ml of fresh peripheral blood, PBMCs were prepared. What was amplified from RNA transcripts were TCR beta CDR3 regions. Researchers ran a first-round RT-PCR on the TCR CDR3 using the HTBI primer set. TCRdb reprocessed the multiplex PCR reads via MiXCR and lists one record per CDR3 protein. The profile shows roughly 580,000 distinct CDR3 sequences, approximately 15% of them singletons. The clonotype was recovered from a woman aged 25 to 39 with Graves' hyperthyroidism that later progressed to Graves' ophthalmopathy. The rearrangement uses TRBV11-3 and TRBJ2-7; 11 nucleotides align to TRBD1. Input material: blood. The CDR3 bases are TGTGCCAGCAGCCTAATGGGACAGGGGGGAACCTACGAGCAGTACTTC. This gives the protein CASSLMGQGGTYEQYF.